The 31 T cell receptor beta chains below all came from one sample that was sequenced in a study of blood T cell repertoires in COVID-19. TCRdb keeps only in-frame clones here, not all; method: immunoSEQ multiplex PCR. The table has fewer than 250,000 clones, almost 90% seen once. The sample taken for sequencing was PBMCs or T cells enriched from blood (not recorded which). Receptor source: a young man who had been exposed to COVID-19.

This chain connects TRBV9 to TRBJ1-2; weak D call: TRBD1 (6 bases). Germline-derived CDR1 and CDR2 are SGDLS and YYNGEE. The V end was cut by 0 bases, the J end by 7 bases, with 13 bases between. There are 14 residues in the CDR3. CDR3 amino acids: CASSVDRASGGYTF. CDR3 DNA: TGTGCCAGCAGCGTAGACAGGGCCTCTGGTGGCTACACCTTC.

Here the CDR3 reads CASHRGVAEKLFF. The DNA for the CDR3 is TGTGCCAGCCACCGGGGGGTTGCTGAAAAACTGTTTTTT. The rearrangement joins TRBV19 to TRBJ1-4; D might be TRBD1 (5 bases). CDR1 is LNHDA, CDR2 SQIVND, per germline (reference sequence). The CDR3 consists of 13 residues. Between the trimmed V and J ends, which lost 9 bases and 7 bases, there was a span of 15 bases.

J is TRBJ2-5 and V is TRBV6-5; maybe TRBD1 (7 bases). V dropped 0 bases and J dropped 5 bases, with 13 bases sitting between them. This CDR3 has 15 residues. The germline V gene encodes CDR1 MNHEY and CDR2 SVGAGI. The CDR3 sequence is CASSYSPGGGETQYF. The CDR3 DNA follows: TGTGCCAGCAGTTACTCTCCCGGAGGGGGCGAGACCCAGTACTTC.

This clone has just a few counts. The chain uses TRBV6-1 and TRBJ1-6; 9 bases match TRBD1. There are 15 residues in the CDR3. After removal of 2 bases from V and 10 bases from J, the junction contained 6 bases not matched to a gene. CDR1 and CDR2 from the germline V gene are MNHNS and SASEGT. Written as DNA, the CDR3 is TGTGCCAGCAGTGAACGGGACAGGGAAGGGTCACCCCTCCACTTT. Protein sequence: CASSERDREGSPLHF.

The chain couples TRBV7-9 to TRBJ2-1, with 13 bases aligning to TRBD2. CDR1 and CDR2 (germline): SEHNR, FQNEAQ (reference sequence). J lost 9 bases, V lost 3 bases, and 8 bases had no gene match. This CDR3 has 16 residues. The CDR3 nucleotides are TGTGCCAGCAGCTTTGTACTAGCGGGGGGGCCTACTGAGCAGTTCTTC. Its translation: CASSFVLAGGPTEQFF.

This clone was observed many times. This chain connects TRBV6-4 to TRBJ2-3, with D maybe TRBD2 (7 bases). CDR1 and CDR2 from the germline V gene are MRHNA and SNTAGT. The V end was cut by 2 bases, the J end by 2 bases, with 8 bases between. CDR3 size: 14 residues. DNA of the CDR3: TGTGCCAGCAGTGACGGGGGGGCCACAGATACGCAGTATTTT. This codes for CASSDGGATDTQYF.

The chain joins TRBV14 to TRBJ1-2; TRBD1 matches at 7 bases. This CDR3 region has 16 residues. V was clipped by 1 base and J by 4 bases; unmatched bases: 9. The germline V gene encodes CDR1 SGHDN and CDR2 FVKESK. The DNA for the CDR3 is TGTGCCAGCAGCCAAGTTTGGGGACAGCGATCCTATGGCTACACCTTC. It specifies CASSQVWGQRSYGYTF.

The chain employs TRBV30 and TRBJ1-2, with a weak D call TRBD1 (5 bases). The V gene's germline CDR1 is GTSNPN and CDR2 SVGIG (reference sequence). This CDR3 region has 14 residues. Trimming left V 0 bases short and J 4 bases short, with 12 bases between. CDR3 protein: CAWSVQASVYGYTF. DNA for the CDR3: TGTGCCTGGAGTGTACAGGCCTCCGTCTATGGCTACACCTTC.

The chain joins TRBV19 to TRBJ1-5; tentatively, D is TRBD1 (6 bases). This CDR3 spans 12 amino acids. Trimming cost V 6 bases and J 9 bases, with 12 bases left between them. The germline V gene encodes CDR1 LNHDA and CDR2 SQIVND (reference sequence). CDR3 DNA: TGTGCCAGTAGCGACAGGCTGGGGCCCCAGCATTTT. Translation gives CASSDRLGPQHF.

This CDR3 reads CASSSQGDYGYTF. The CDR3 nucleotides are TGCGCCAGCAGTTCACAGGGAGACTATGGCTACACCTTC. The rearrangement links TRBV5-1 to TRBJ1-2; D might be TRBD1 (6 bases). With 5 bases removed from V and 3 bases from J, the gap between germline ends came to 11 bases. The CDR3 spans 13 residues. From germline, CDR1 is SGHRS and CDR2 YFSETQ.

V gene TRBV10-1 combines with J gene TRBJ1-6, with 9 bases lining up with TRBD1. V lost 3 bases to trimming and J lost 9 bases; unmatched junction nucleotides: 9. The germline V gene has CDR1 WNHNN and CDR2 SYGVQD (reference sequence). This CDR3 comprises 16 residues. The CDR3: CASSEPTGGYGSPLHF. Written as DNA, the CDR3 is TGCGCCAGCAGTGAACCGACAGGGGGATATGGTTCACCCCTCCACTTT.

This sequence joins TRBV19 and TRBJ1-2; tentatively, D is TRBD1 (5 bases). This CDR3 has 15 amino acids. V was pared by 3 bases and J by 5 bases, with 16 bases between. Germline assignment: CDR1 LNHDA and CDR2 SQIVND (reference sequence). The CDR3 DNA reads TGTGCCAGTAGTATCGGAGGGGCAGCGGGTTATGGCTACACCTTC. It is translated as CASSIGGAAGYGYTF.

The chain uses TRBV10-1 and TRBJ2-1, with D perhaps matching TRBD1 (5 bases). Looked up from germline, CDR1 is WNHNN and CDR2 is SYGVQD (reference sequence). The CDR3 has 16 residues. The ends were cut back, 6 bases at V and 4 bases at J, with 19 bases in the middle. CDR3 in amino acids: CASSRPRWTPYNEQFF. The CDR3 DNA follows: TGCGCCAGCAGCCGACCTCGCTGGACACCATACAATGAGCAGTTCTTC.

The genes are TRBV7-9 and TRBJ1-1; D is undetermined. The CDR3 covers 13 residues. CDR1 is SEHNR, CDR2 FQNEAQ, per germline (reference sequence). Trimming removed 4 bases from V and 11 bases from J, with 17 bases in between. CDR3 DNA sequence: TGTGCCAGCAGCTGGGCCCTCAAAGGAGGGGCTTTCTTT. Translated: CASSWALKGGAFF.

The chain is built from TRBV10-2 and TRBJ2-5; weak D call: TRBD1 (6 bases). The CDR3 has 16 amino acids. The germline V and J ends were trimmed by 0 bases and 3 bases, with 14 bases remaining between them. CDR1 is WSHSY, CDR2 SAAADI, per germline. The CDR3 here is CASSESLLDREETQYF. CDR3 coding DNA: TGCGCCAGCAGTGAGTCCCTCTTGGACAGAGAAGAGACCCAGTACTTC.

The chain employs TRBV5-8 and TRBJ1-1; TRBD1 is a possible D gene (5 bases). The CDR3 loop spans 14 amino acids. The germline gives CDR1 SGHTS, CDR2 YDEGEE. Trimming removed 4 bases at V and 5 bases at J, with 15 bases between. The CDR3 is CASSPWGKGTEAFF. CDR3 nucleotide sequence: TGTGCCAGCAGCCCCTGGGGTAAGGGGACTGAAGCTTTCTTT. The full variable domain, in which reference TRBV5-8 and TRBJ1-1 provide the parts outside the CDR3, is EAGVTQSPTHLIKTRGQQATLRCSPISGHTSVYWYQQALGLGLQFLLWYDEGEERNRGNFPPRFSGRQFPNYSSELNVNALELEDSALYLCASSPWGKGTEAFFGQGTRLTVV.

The chain recombines TRBV19 with TRBJ1-2; the match to TRBD1 covers 9 bases. The CDR3 spans 14 residues. V lost 6 bases to trimming and J lost 8 bases; unmatched junction nucleotides: 10. Germline V gene data show CDR1 as LNHDA and CDR2 as SQIVND (reference sequence). The CDR3 DNA reads as TGTGCCAGTAGCCCACAGGGGGCCATAGGAGGCTACACCTTC. It translates to CASSPQGAIGGYTF.

The chain joins TRBV5-5 to TRBJ2-1; perhaps TRBD2 as D (5 bases). The germline V gene encodes CDR1 SGHKS and CDR2 YYEKEE (reference sequence). CDR3 size: 11 residues. Trimming pared 3 bases from V and 10 bases from J, leaving 8 bases between. CDR3 nucleotide sequence: TGTGCCAGCAGCTCTTTAGCGGAGCAGTTCTTC. Amino acids: CASSSLAEQFF. The entire variable domain, with the rest obtained from reference TRBV5-5 and TRBJ2-1, is as follows: DAGVTQSPTHLIKTRGQQVTLRCSPISGHKSVSWYQQVLGQGPQFIFQYYEKEERGRGNFPDRFSARQFPNYSSELNVNALLLGDSALYLCASSSLAEQFFGPGTRLTVL.

V gene TRBV6-6 combines with J gene TRBJ1-2, with a tentative D call TRBD1 (6 bases). CDR1 is MNHNY and CDR2 is SVGAGI in the germline V gene (reference sequence). V lost 0 bases and J lost 8, with 16 bases in between. The CDR3 has 15 residues. CDR3 sequence: CASSYSLGGAEGYTF. The CDR3 bases are TGTGCCAGCAGTTACTCGTTAGGGGGGGCGGAGGGCTACACCTTC.

The chain employs TRBV25-1 and TRBJ2-3; 8 nucleotides align to TRBD1. The CDR3 runs 14 residues. With V trimmed by 8 bases and J by 3 bases, 7 bases remained unmatched. Germline CDR1 and CDR2: MGHDK and SYGVNS. Here the CDR3 reads CASGDRSGTDTQYF. The CDR3 region has the DNA TGTGCCAGCGGGGACAGGTCTGGGACAGATACGCAGTATTTT.

V gene TRBV7-9 combines with J gene TRBJ1-1, with a weak D call TRBD1 (5 bases). This CDR3 is 13 amino acids long. Germline values: CDR1 SEHNR, CDR2 FQNEAQ (reference sequence). The germline V and J ends were trimmed by 5 bases and 3 bases, with 10 bases remaining between them. The CDR3 region has the DNA TGTGCCAGCAGCCCGGGACTCGACACTGAAGCTTTCTTT. It yields the protein CASSPGLDTEAFF.

This chain links TRBV11-2 with TRBJ2-1; TRBD1 is a possible D gene (5 bases). The V and J ends lost 3 bases and 7 bases respectively, with 16 bases between them. Germline CDR1 SGHAT, CDR2 FQNNGV. This CDR3 spans 15 amino acids. CDR3 sequence: CASSFQGSNPNEQFF. The CDR3 DNA is TGTGCCAGCAGCTTCCAGGGTAGTAATCCGAATGAGCAGTTCTTC. The variable domain in full, completed from reference TRBV11-2 and TRBJ2-1, reads EAGVAQSPRYKIIEKRQSVAFWCNPISGHATLYWYQQILGQGPKLLIQFQNNGVVDDSQLPKDRFSAERLKGVDSTLKIQPAKLEDSAVYLCASSFQGSNPNEQFFGPGTRLTVL.

The chain has TRBV7-9 and TRBJ1-2; 7 nucleotides align to TRBD1. In germline, CDR1 is SEHNR, CDR2 FQNEAQ (reference sequence). V shed 5 bases, J shed 2 bases, and the junction held 8 bases outside the gene matches. The CDR3 has 15 residues. CDR3: CASSLGTAMNYGYTF. The CDR3, as DNA: TGTGCCAGCAGCCTCGGGACAGCCATGAACTATGGCTACACCTTC.

The chain couples TRBV7-9 to TRBJ2-1; D not resolved. Per germline, CDR1 SEHNR and CDR2 FQNEAQ (reference sequence). The CDR3 covers 19 residues. V shed 6 bases and J shed 0 bases, with 24 bases lying between them. The CDR3 sequence is CASSPVWNLDPSSYNEQFF. DNA for the CDR3: TGTGCCAGCAGTCCCGTTTGGAACCTTGACCCTAGCTCCTACAATGAGCAGTTCTTC.

This clone was detected only a few times. V usage is TRBV11-2 and J usage is TRBJ2-1, with D uncertain. This CDR3 has 14 amino acids. From germline, CDR1 is SGHAT and CDR2 FQNNGV. Deletions cut 1 base from V and 7 bases from J, with 11 bases between. CDR3 sequence: CASSLGPEWNEQFF. The CDR3 DNA reads TGTGCCAGCAGCTTAGGTCCCGAGTGGAATGAGCAGTTCTTC. Full variable domain (missing parts from reference TRBV11-2 and TRBJ2-1): EAGVAQSPRYKIIEKRQSVAFWCNPISGHATLYWYQQILGQGPKLLIQFQNNGVVDDSQLPKDRFSAERLKGVDSTLKIQPAKLEDSAVYLCASSLGPEWNEQFFGPGTRLTVL.

This clone was recorded once. V and J are TRBV7-9 and TRBJ2-5, with TRBD2 as a possible D gene (5 bases). The CDR3 spans 13 residues. Trimming pared 5 bases from V and 4 bases from J, leaving 11 bases between. The germline gives CDR1 SEHNR, CDR2 FQNEAQ (reference sequence). CDR3 protein: CASSISSGETQYF. CDR3 DNA: TGTGCCAGCAGCATTAGCAGCGGAGAGACCCAGTACTTC.

This chain joins TRBV12-5 and TRBJ2-3; no firm D call. With 4 bases removed from V and 4 bases from J, the gap between germline ends came to 21 bases. Germline V lookup: CDR1 LGHNT, CDR2 FRNRAP. The CDR3 is made up of 17 amino acids. The CDR3, as DNA: TGTGCTAGTGGTTCGACTGGTGGAAACGATGGCGCAGATACGCAGTATTTT. Its protein product is CASGSTGGNDGADTQYF.

The rearrangement joins TRBV5-6 to TRBJ2-2; 9 bases line up with TRBD1. From germline, CDR1 is SGHDT and CDR2 YYEEEE. V shed 4 bases and J 1 base; nucleotides not matched to a gene: 2. CDR3 length equals 15 residues. CDR3 protein: CASSKDRGNTGELFF. CDR3 coding DNA: TGTGCCAGCAGCAAGGACAGGGGGAACACCGGGGAGCTGTTTTTT.

The rearrangement uses TRBV5-4 and TRBJ2-7; TRBD2 matches 7 bases. This CDR3 has 15 amino acids. Germline assignment: CDR1 SGHNT and CDR2 YYREEE (reference sequence). Trimming at V came to 3 bases and at J to 4 bases, leaving 10 bases not matched to a gene. CDR3 coding DNA: TGTGCCAGCAGCTCGAGAGTAGCGGGCTCTTACGAGCAGTACTTC. Amino acid sequence: CASSSRVAGSYEQYF.

V gene TRBV5-6 combines with J gene TRBJ2-7; D perhaps matches TRBD2 (7 bases). This CDR3 contains 16 residues. Trimming took off 0 bases at V and 2 bases at J, with 15 bases between the two ends. Germline V CDR1 and CDR2: SGHDT, YYEEEE. CDR3 region: CASSLERGGYAYEQYF. Here the CDR3 DNA reads TGTGCCAGCAGCTTGGAGCGCGGGGGCTATGCCTACGAGCAGTACTTC.

The chain recombines TRBV11-3 with TRBJ2-6; D is undetermined. CDR3 size: 16 residues. Germline assignment: CDR1 SGHNT and CDR2 YENEEA. V was trimmed by 1 base and J by 1 base, leaving 8 bases between them. CDR3 nucleotide sequence: TGTGCCAGCAGCTTAGTATTATTGTCTGGGGCCAACGTCCTGACTTTC. Its protein is CASSLVLLSGANVLTF.